These 26 T cell receptor beta chains came from one sample sequenced in a study of blood T cell dynamics during melanoma immunotherapy. Regarding time point: pre-treatment baseline. Here immunoSEQ multiplex PCR was the method, and the copy in TCRdb shows in-frame clones only, minus some. Of roughly 11,000 clones in the sample, less than 85% were seen once. The sample in question was blood, obtained from a patient treated with checkpoint blockade. The receptor source for this set is a human donor with melanoma.

The chain is built from TRBV7-2 and TRBJ2-2; D is possibly TRBD2 (5 bases). Looked up from germline, CDR1 is SGHTA and CDR2 is FQGNSA. Between the trimmed V and J ends, which lost 1 base and 4 bases, there was a span of 13 bases. The CDR3 sequence is 16 residues long. The CDR3 DNA reads TGTGCCAGCAGCTTAGAGCCTGGAGGAGGCACCGGGGAGCTGTTTTTT. It yields the protein CASSLEPGGGTGELFF.

This chain joins TRBV7-2 and TRBJ2-2, with 10 bases fitting TRBD2. There are 18 residues in the CDR3. The trim removed 4 bases at V and 5 bases at J, leaving 13 bases unmatched. CDR1 and CDR2 (germline): SGHTA, FQGNSA. The CDR3 protein is CASSSSKLAGVQTGELFF. The CDR3 DNA reads as TGTGCCAGCAGCTCTTCCAAGCTAGCGGGAGTACAGACCGGGGAGCTGTTTTTT. Combining the CDR3 with reference TRBV7-2 and TRBJ2-2 gives the whole variable domain GAGVSQSPSNKVTEKGKDVELRCDPISGHTALYWYRQSLGQGLEFLIYFQGNSAPDKSGLPSDRFSAERTGGSVSTLTIQRTQQEDSAVYLCASSSSKLAGVQTGELFFGEGSRLTVL.

The chain has TRBV19 and TRBJ1-5, with D perhaps matching TRBD1 (5 bases). Germline assignment: CDR1 LNHDA and CDR2 SQIVND (reference sequence). CDR3 length: 14 residues. The V end was cut by 2 bases, the J end by 3 bases, with 8 bases between. Written as DNA, the CDR3 is TGTGCCAGTAGTATAACAGGTCACAATCAGCCCCAGCATTTT. Protein: CASSITGHNQPQHF.

The V gene is TRBV25-1, the J gene TRBJ2-7; D might be TRBD2 (6 bases). CDR1 is MGHDK, CDR2 SYGVNS, per germline. Trimming stripped 4 bases from V and 7 bases from J, with 14 bases between. This CDR3 has 13 residues. The DNA of the CDR3 is TGTGCCAGCAGTGTAATGGCGGGATGGGAGCAGTACTTC. As protein: CASSVMAGWEQYF.

The chain combines TRBV20-1 with TRBJ2-3, with D hard to call. Germline V CDR1 and CDR2: DFQATT, SNEGSKA (reference sequence). The CDR3 runs to 11 residues. With 3 bases removed from V and 8 bases from J, the gap between germline ends came to 9 bases. The CDR3 bases are TGCAGTGCTAGGACGCGAGTTACGCAGTATTTT. It yields the protein CSARTRVTQYF.

This clone was counted only a few times. The genes are TRBV11-2 and TRBJ1-5; D unclear. The V end was cut by 1 base, the J end by 2 bases, with 9 bases between. CDR3 length: 15 residues. The germline gives CDR1 SGHAT, CDR2 FQNNGV. CDR3 residues: CASSLGTIGNQPQHF. As DNA, the CDR3 is TGTGCCAGCAGCTTAGGGACGATCGGCAATCAGCCCCAGCATTTT.

The chain joins TRBV7-3 to TRBJ2-1; 7 bases are shared with TRBD1. V lost 5 bases, J lost 10 bases, and 14 bases stayed unmatched. The CDR3 is 15 residues long. Looked up from germline, CDR1 is SGHTA and CDR2 is FQGTGA. CDR3 in amino acids: CASSPNYGTAQEQFF. DNA of the CDR3: TGTGCCAGCAGCCCTAACTATGGGACAGCCCAGGAGCAGTTCTTC.

The chain is built from TRBV10-2 and TRBJ2-1; D is unresolved. The CDR3 has 16 residues. Germline V gives CDR1 WSHSY, CDR2 SAAADI. Deletions cut 2 bases from V and 4 bases from J, with 15 bases between. CDR3: CASSEHSPFRYNEQFF. The CDR3 DNA sequence: TGCGCCAGCAGTGAGCACTCCCCCTTTAGGTACAATGAGCAGTTCTTC.

The rearrangement uses TRBV12-2 and TRBJ1-1. TRBV12-2 is assigned pseudogene status. The CDR3 consists of 11 residues. The CDR3 DNA reads TGTGCAAGTCGGGGGAGTCCTGAAGCTTTCTTT. Translated, it gives CASRGSPEAFF.

The chain combines TRBV6-1 with TRBJ2-4; 7 nucleotides agree with TRBD2. J was trimmed by 2 bases and V by 8 bases; bases with no gene match: 9. Per the germline V gene, CDR1 is MNHNS and CDR2 is SASEGT. The CDR3 is 15 amino acids. The CDR3 nucleotides are TGTGCCAGCCTCCCAAGGCGGGGGACCAAAAACATTCAGTACTTC. Translation gives CASLPRRGTKNIQYF.

The chain carries TRBV4-2 and TRBJ2-2; 10 nucleotides line up with TRBD2. The trim removed 1 base at V and 0 bases at J, leaving 5 bases unmatched. Germline V CDR1 and CDR2: LGHNA, YNFKEQ. The CDR3 spans 18 residues. CDR3: CASSQGTSGNPNTGELFF. In nucleotides, the CDR3 is TGTGCCAGCAGCCAAGGGACTAGCGGCAACCCGAACACCGGGGAGCTGTTTTTT.

This clone occurred once. The chain uses TRBV11-2 and TRBJ2-7, with D tentatively TRBD2 (6 bases). The V gene lost 5 bases and the J gene lost 3 bases, with 14 bases spanning the gap. Germline values: CDR1 SGHAT, CDR2 FQNNGV. The CDR3 has 14 residues. CDR3 bases: TGTGCCAGCAGCATCGGGGGATATAACTACGAGCAGTACTTC. Protein product: CASSIGGYNYEQYF.

This clone turned up a few times. The CDR3 sequence: CASSPVRTGELFF. CDR3 nucleotide sequence: TGTGCCAGCAGCCCAGTGCGCACCGGGGAGCTGTTTTTT. The chain carries TRBV7-6 and TRBJ2-2; D gene unclear. The ends were cut back, 5 bases at V and 4 bases at J, with 8 bases in the middle. CDR3 length equals 13 residues. CDR1 SGHVS and CDR2 FNYEAQ come from the germline V gene.

This chain connects TRBV28 to TRBJ2-6, with a weak D call TRBD1 (6 bases). Germline V gives CDR1 MDHEN, CDR2 SYDVKM. The CDR3 extends over 18 amino acids. V dropped 1 base and J dropped 0 bases, with 13 bases sitting between them. Here the CDR3 DNA reads TGTGCCAGCAGTTTATTGGGGACATTTAACTCTGGGGCCAACGTCCTGACTTTC. It yields the protein CASSLLGTFNSGANVLTF. The whole variable domain, filled in from reference TRBV28 and TRBJ2-6, reads DVKVTQSSRYLVKRTGEKVFLECVQDMDHENMFWYRQDPGLGLRLIYFSYDVKMKEKGDIPEGYSVSREKKERFSLILESASTNQTSMYLCASSLLGTFNSGANVLTFGAGSRLTVL.

The chain combines TRBV11-1 with TRBJ2-3; possibly TRBD2 for D (5 bases). V shed 1 base and J shed 1 base, with 6 bases lying between them. The germline CDR1 and CDR2 sequences are SGHAT and FQDESV (reference sequence). The CDR3 contains 14 residues. Here the CDR3 DNA reads TGTGCCAGCAGCTTAGACGGGGGCACAGATACGCAGTATTTT. Amino acids: CASSLDGGTDTQYF.

The rearrangement uses TRBV9 and TRBJ2-7; D uncertain. Germline V gene sequence: CDR1 SGDLS, CDR2 YYNGEE. This CDR3 has 15 amino acids. The ends were cut back, 0 bases at V and 0 bases at J, with 10 bases in the middle. The CDR3 bases are TGTGCCAGCAGCGTAGCACCCGGTCTCTCCTACGAGCAGTACTTC. Its translation is CASSVAPGLSYEQYF.

This rearrangement joins TRBV29-1 to TRBJ2-1; D unclear. Germline CDR1 and CDR2: SQVTM and ANQGSEA. V dropped 7 bases and J dropped 6 bases, with 13 bases sitting between them. The CDR3 contains 12 residues. The chain's CDR3 is CSGTGPLNEQFF. CDR3 nucleotide sequence: TGCAGCGGGACCGGACCTCTCAATGAGCAGTTCTTC.

The chain combines TRBV5-1 with TRBJ2-3, with 7 bases matching TRBD1. J lost 3 bases, V lost 6 bases, and 7 bases had no gene match. In germline, CDR1 is SGHRS, CDR2 YFSETQ. The CDR3 is 14 amino acids. This CDR3 is CASKDRERTDTQYF. The CDR3 nucleotides read TGCGCCAGCAAAGACAGGGAAAGGACAGATACGCAGTATTTT.

The chain employs TRBV4-1 and TRBJ1-5; no reliable D call. The CDR3 is 16 amino acids. V lost 1 base and J lost 2, with 12 bases in between. Germline lookup yields CDR1 MGHRA and CDR2 YSYEKL. The CDR3 is CASSQVLLTGNQPQHF. The CDR3 nucleotides are TGCGCCAGCAGCCAAGTCCTCCTTACGGGCAATCAGCCCCAGCATTTT.

A note on this clone: This sample also contains other DNA sequences that code for the same CDR3. V gene TRBV6-1 combines with J gene TRBJ1-5; maybe TRBD1 (5 bases). V was trimmed by 4 bases and J by 7 bases, leaving 11 bases between them. There are 13 residues in the CDR3. The V gene's germline CDR1 is MNHNS and CDR2 SASEGT. The CDR3 spells CASSGQGRQPQHF. Written as DNA, the CDR3 is TGTGCCAGCAGTGGGCAGGGTAGGCAGCCCCAGCATTTT.

The genes are TRBV20-1 and TRBJ2-7, with D perhaps TRBD1 (5 bases). CDR1 DFQATT and CDR2 SNEGSKA come from the germline V gene (reference sequence). The CDR3 contains 11 residues. The V end was cut by 7 bases, the J end by 3 bases, with 10 bases between. CDR3: CSVLTGYEQYF. CDR3 DNA sequence: TGCAGTGTTCTTACAGGCTACGAGCAGTACTTC.

The chain has TRBV5-1 and TRBJ1-3; tentative D call: TRBD1 (5 bases). Germline values: CDR1 SGHRS, CDR2 YFSETQ. The CDR3 is 15 residues long. The V end was cut by 4 bases, the J end by 2 bases, with 13 bases between. The CDR3 bases are TGCGCCAGCAGCACCGAGGGGTTTACTGGAAACACCATATATTTT. This translates into CASSTEGFTGNTIYF. Full variable domain (remainder filled in from reference TRBV5-1 and TRBJ1-3): KAGVTQTPRYLIKTRGQQVTLSCSPISGHRSVSWYQQTPGQGLQFLFEYFSETQRNKGNFPGRFSGRQFSNSRSEMNVSTLELGDSALYLCASSTEGFTGNTIYFGEGSWLTVV.

This chain links TRBV5-5 with TRBJ1-1; possible D gene TRBD1, 6 bases. The V gene's germline CDR1 is SGHKS and CDR2 YYEKEE (reference sequence). The CDR3 contains 16 residues. Trimming removed 2 bases from V and 0 bases from J, with 14 bases in between. This CDR3 reads CASSLVAQGLNTEAFF. CDR3 DNA: TGTGCCAGCAGCTTAGTGGCCCAGGGGCTGAACACTGAAGCTTTCTTT.

The rearrangement links TRBV11-2 to TRBJ1-2, with TRBD1 matching over 10 bases. The CDR3 is made up of 15 amino acids. Germline CDR1 is SGHAT and CDR2 is FQNNGV. After removal of 0 bases from V and 8 bases from J, the junction contained 6 bases not matched to a gene. The CDR3 nucleotides read TGTGCCAGCAGCTTAGAGGGACAGGGGATGATAGGCTACACCTTC. Amino acid sequence: CASSLEGQGMIGYTF. The full variable domain, completed using reference TRBV11-2 and TRBJ1-2, is EAGVAQSPRYKIIEKRQSVAFWCNPISGHATLYWYQQILGQGPKLLIQFQNNGVVDDSQLPKDRFSAERLKGVDSTLKIQPAKLEDSAVYLCASSLEGQGMIGYTFGSGTRLTVV.

This chain links TRBV19 with TRBJ2-3, with D unresolved. The CDR3 spans 13 residues. Germline CDR1 reads LNHDA; CDR2 reads SQIVND (reference sequence). V dropped 4 bases and J dropped 1 base, with 6 bases sitting between them. The CDR3 DNA follows: TGTGCCAGTAGTAACCAGGGCACAGATACGCAGTATTTT. Residues: CASSNQGTDTQYF.

The V call is TRBV27, the J call TRBJ1-6; no clear D gene. The V gene's germline CDR1 is MNHEY and CDR2 SMNVEV (reference sequence). The V end was cut by 4 bases, the J end by 0 bases, with 7 bases between. CDR3 length equals 15 residues. The CDR3 loop reads CASSSRSSYNSPLHF. In nucleotides, the CDR3 is TGTGCCAGCAGTTCCAGGAGCTCCTATAATTCACCCCTCCACTTT.